There are a few counts of the clone carrying this T cell receptor (beta chain). A single base separates this from a much larger clone, so it may be a read error. Regions amplified from RNA transcripts were the TCR beta CDR3 regions. The HTBI set primed first-round TCR CDR3 RT-PCR. From the multiplex PCR reads, TCRdb called clonotypes with MiXCR, one entry per CDR3 protein. Found here are 500,000 to 650,000 distinct CDR3 sequences, 14% of them singletons; the top ten hold approximately 13%. This CDR3 is built from 15 residues. Germline V CDR1 and CDR2: KGHSH, LQKENI. This sample was taken from a study of T cells in Graves' hyperthyroidism and ophthalmopathy.

V usage is TRBV18 and J usage is TRBJ1-6, with 7 bases identical to TRBD1. The material sequenced was blood. The TCR comes from a woman aged 40 to 55 with Graves' hyperthyroidism. CDR3 coding DNA: TGTGTCAGCTCACCGACGACAGGGTATAATTCACCCCTCCACTTT. It yields the protein CVSSPTTGYNSPLHF. The full variable domain, completed using reference TRBV18 and TRBJ1-6, is NAGVMQNPRHLVRRRGQEARLRCSPMKGHSHVYWYRQLPEEGLKFMVYLQKENIIDESGMPKERFSAEFPKEGPSILRIQQVVRGDSAAYFCVSSPTTGYNSPLHFGNGTRLTVT.